This entry features one T cell receptor beta chain sequence. Its antigen is still unknown. The sample originates from a study of CD8 T cells in ankylosing spondylitis. TCRdb analysed the 5' RACE reads with MiXCR anew, one entry per CDR3 protein. Of a few hundred thousand distinct CDR3 sequences in the sample, more than 15% were seen once. Study-level findings and limits: Earlier reports found some motif variants in synovial fluid and blood in reactive arthritis. It appeared that ankylosing spondylitis blood was characterized by a TCR beta motif of about 8 highly homologous variants. Disease-linked clones were reportedly significantly enriched in matched ankylosing spondylitis synovial fluid.

The V and J ends lost 4 bases and 0 bases respectively, with 10 bases between them. Per the germline V gene, CDR1 is LNHDA and CDR2 is SQIVND (reference sequence). The CDR3 loop spans 15 amino acids. Input material: blood, either unsorted or a sorted T cell fraction (not recorded which). The source of this sequence is a male donor with ankylosing spondylitis or in good health (not recorded which). The gene calls are TRBV19 and TRBJ2-1, with D possibly being TRBD2 (6 bases). The CDR3 DNA is TGTGCCAGTAGTAGGCGGGGCGGCTCCTACAATGAGCAGTTCTTC. This sequence encodes CASSRRGGSYNEQFF.